The 31 T cell receptor beta chains reported below all come from one sample, sequenced in a study of cytomegalovirus exposure and HLA in healthy donors. This PCR relied on a set of 60 Vbeta primers and 13 Jbeta primers. Only in-frame clones appear in the TCRdb table, and some are missing; sequencing was by immunoSEQ multiplex PCR. This sample has roughly 260,000 clones, with just under 85% found just once. The sequencing sample was made of PBMCs. The receptors derive from a woman aged 40 to 50 in good health and CMV-seropositive.

The CDR3: CASSLQGLDGYTF. The CDR3 coding sequence is TGTGCCAGCAGCCTACAGGGGCTGGATGGCTACACCTTC. V is TRBV28 and J is TRBJ1-2, with 7 bases aligning to TRBD1. The length of the CDR3 is 13 residues. In germline, CDR1 is MDHEN, CDR2 SYDVKM. The V segment lost 6 bases and the J segment 6 bases; nucleotides outside the gene matches: 7.

V gene TRBV7-2 combines with J gene TRBJ2-1, with D possibly TRBD2 on 7 matching bases. Looked up from germline, CDR1 is SGHTA and CDR2 is FQGNSA. CDR3 length equals 13 residues. V was cut by 5 bases and J by 12 bases, with 17 bases left in between. CDR3 nucleotides: TGTGCCAGCAGCCCCCGAAGGGGGGGAAGGCAGTTCTTC. Amino acids: CASSPRRGGRQFF.

The rearrangement uses TRBV7-9 and TRBJ2-1, with D hard to call. V lost 5 bases, J lost 9 bases, and 8 bases lay in between. The CDR3 consists of 11 residues. From germline, CDR1 is SEHNR and CDR2 FQNEAQ (reference sequence). The chain's CDR3 is CASSAASEQFF. The CDR3 DNA is TGTGCCAGCAGCGCGGCTAGTGAGCAGTTCTTC.

V is TRBV18 and J is TRBJ2-7; 7 nucleotides line up with TRBD2. Germline trimming cut 2 bases from V and 2 bases from J; bases unmatched to any gene: 9. This CDR3 comprises 16 residues. Per germline, CDR1 KGHSH and CDR2 LQKENI. CDR3 coding DNA: TGTGCCAGCTCACCATTTGGGGGAGGGAACGCCTACGAGCAGTACTTC. It codes for CASSPFGGGNAYEQYF.

The CDR3 protein is CAISEDRSSNQPQHF. The CDR3 bases are TGTGCCATCAGTGAGGACAGGAGTAGCAATCAGCCCCAGCATTTT. The chain is built from TRBV10-3 and TRBJ1-5; possibly TRBD1 for D (6 bases). Germline V gene data show CDR1 as ENHRY and CDR2 as SYGVKD. The V end was cut by 2 bases, the J end by 0 bases, with 8 bases between. The CDR3 is 15 residues long.

This chain joins TRBV19 and TRBJ1-1; 7 bases agree with TRBD1. The trim removed 2 bases at V and 5 bases at J, leaving 5 bases unmatched. CDR3 length: 14 amino acids. The germline V gene has CDR1 LNHDA and CDR2 SQIVND (reference sequence). For the CDR3, the DNA is TGTGCCAGTAGTATATGGGACAGTCGGACTGAAGCTTTCTTT. This encodes CASSIWDSRTEAFF.

The chain employs TRBV7-2 and TRBJ2-1, with 7 nucleotides matching TRBD1. The J segment lost 4 bases and the V segment lost 1 base, leaving 4 bases of the junction unmatched. The CDR3 sequence is 15 residues long. Germline lookup yields CDR1 SGHTA and CDR2 FQGNSA. The CDR3 loop reads CASSLDGQAYNEQFF. DNA for the CDR3: TGTGCCAGCAGCTTAGATGGACAGGCGTACAATGAGCAGTTCTTC.

This clone was observed a single time. The genes are TRBV7-9 and TRBJ2-2; 11 bases line up with TRBD2. Trimming at V came to 2 bases and at J to 6 bases, leaving 8 bases not matched to a gene. The CDR3 sequence is 17 residues long. The germline V gene encodes CDR1 SEHNR and CDR2 FQNEAQ (reference sequence). CDR3 nucleotide sequence: TGTGCCAGCAGCTTATGGGGCGGGACTAGCGGCGCCGGGGAGCTGTTTTTT. Protein product: CASSLWGGTSGAGELFF.

The chain employs TRBV7-9 and TRBJ1-1; possible D gene TRBD1, 5 bases. The germline CDR1 and CDR2 sequences are SEHNR and FQNEAQ (reference sequence). The germline V and J ends were trimmed by 5 bases and 2 bases, with 12 bases remaining between them. The CDR3 runs to 14 residues. DNA for the CDR3: TGTGCCAGCAGCCCGCAGGGAACTAACACTGAAGCTTTCTTT. Translated: CASSPQGTNTEAFF.

The chain uses TRBV5-6 and TRBJ1-1; 7 nucleotides align to TRBD1. This CDR3 is built from 16 residues. Trimming at V came to 0 bases and at J to 1 base, leaving 6 bases not matched to a gene. Per the germline V gene, CDR1 is SGHDT and CDR2 is YYEEEE. The CDR3 region has the DNA TGTGCCAGCAGCTTGGTAACAGGGGTACCGAACACTGAAGCTTTCTTT. This sequence encodes CASSLVTGVPNTEAFF.

The chain couples TRBV5-6 to TRBJ2-1, with unresolved D. The CDR3 runs to 15 residues. In germline, CDR1 is SGHDT, CDR2 YYEEEE. V was pared by 1 base and J by 2 bases, with 10 bases between. The DNA for the CDR3 is TGTGCCAGCAGCTTGTCGGGTCCCACCTACAATGAGCAGTTCTTC. It translates to CASSLSGPTYNEQFF.

V usage is TRBV7-3 and J usage is TRBJ2-2, with 9 bases identical to TRBD1. CDR3 length equals 16 residues. After removal of 5 bases from V and 4 bases from J, the junction contained 8 bases not matched to a gene. CDR1 is SGHTA and CDR2 is FQGTGA in the germline V gene. Written as DNA, the CDR3 is TGTGCCAGCAGCCTCGAGTTGGGACAGGGCACCGGGGAGCTGTTTTTT. This encodes CASSLELGQGTGELFF. The whole variable domain, filled in from reference TRBV7-3 and TRBJ2-2, reads GAGVSQTPSNKVTEKGKYVELRCDPISGHTALYWYRQSLGQGPEFLIYFQGTGAADDSGLPNDRFFAVRPEGSVSTLKIQRTERGDSAVYLCASSLELGQGTGELFFGEGSRLTVL.

This rearrangement joins TRBV7-9 to TRBJ2-3, with 7 bases that match TRBD1. The V and J ends lost 6 bases and 0 bases, in that order; junction bases with no gene match: 6. Germline V lookup: CDR1 SEHNR, CDR2 FQNEAQ (reference sequence). CDR3 size: 15 residues. The CDR3 protein is CASSRDRKSTDTQYF. CDR3 sequence (DNA): TGTGCCAGCAGTCGGGACAGAAAAAGCACAGATACGCAGTATTTT.

This chain joins TRBV7-6 and TRBJ1-4, with a possible D match to TRBD1 (5 bases). This CDR3 has 15 amino acids. V was pared by 5 bases and J by 7 bases, with 17 bases between. Germline V lookup: CDR1 SGHVS, CDR2 FNYEAQ. This chain's CDR3 is CASSPIRGGGEKLFF. In nucleotides, the CDR3 is TGTGCCAGCAGCCCCATCCGGGGGGGAGGTGAAAAACTGTTTTTT.

The chain has TRBV19 and TRBJ1-5; no clear D. The CDR3 totals 14 residues. In germline, CDR1 is LNHDA, CDR2 SQIVND (reference sequence). Trimming took 10 bases from V and 6 from J, leaving 19 bases between them. CDR3: CATGSGVLGQPQHF. As DNA, the CDR3 is TGTGCCACTGGGAGTGGGGTTTTGGGTCAGCCCCAGCATTTT.

V usage is TRBV6-5 and J usage is TRBJ2-1, with D uncertain. Germline CDR1 is MNHEY and CDR2 is SVGAGI. V was shortened by 4 bases and J by 0 bases, with 13 bases between the two germline ends. The CDR3 length is 16 residues. CDR3 sequence: CASSSRAKYSYNEQFF. Here the CDR3 DNA reads TGTGCCAGCAGTTCTAGAGCGAAATACTCCTACAATGAGCAGTTCTTC.

This clone was picked up a small number of times. The J gene is TRBJ2-3, the V gene TRBV25-1; tentatively, D is TRBD1 (6 bases). Trimming left V 7 bases short and J 6 bases short, with 14 bases between. CDR1 is MGHDK, CDR2 SYGVNS, per germline. The CDR3 is made up of 13 amino acids. The CDR3 loop reads CASTGDTMDTQYF. The DNA for the CDR3 is TGTGCCAGCACTGGGGACACCATGGATACGCAGTATTTT. Together with reference TRBV25-1 and TRBJ2-3, the CDR3 gives the full variable domain: EADIYQTPRYLVIGTGKKITLECSQTMGHDKMYWYQQDPGMELHLIHYSYGVNSTEKGDLSSESTVSRIRTEHFPLTLESARPSHTSQYLCASTGDTMDTQYFGPGTRLTVL.

V gene TRBV27 combines with J gene TRBJ2-1; D remains ambiguous. The V and J ends lost 5 bases and 9 bases respectively, with 8 bases between them. The CDR3 is 11 residues long. Germline-derived CDR1 and CDR2 are MNHEY and SMNVEV (reference sequence). CDR3 sequence: CASSLGPEQFF. CDR3 nucleotides: TGTGCCAGCAGTCTTGGGCCTGAGCAGTTCTTC.

V and J are TRBV7-2 and TRBJ2-5; TRBD2 matches at 8 bases. With V trimmed by 4 bases and J by 3 bases, 4 bases remained unmatched. The CDR3 sequence is 14 residues long. From germline, CDR1 is SGHTA and CDR2 FQGNSA. Here the CDR3 reads CASSSTGGKETQYF. The CDR3 nucleotides read TGTGCCAGCAGCTCGACGGGAGGGAAAGAGACCCAGTACTTC. Supplemented by reference TRBV7-2 and TRBJ2-5, the full variable domain reads GAGVSQSPSNKVTEKGKDVELRCDPISGHTALYWYRQSLGQGLEFLIYFQGNSAPDKSGLPSDRFSAERTGGSVSTLTIQRTQQEDSAVYLCASSSTGGKETQYFGPGTRLLVL.

This clone has a single count. The CDR3 loop is CASSLAQQGQNSPLHF. The CDR3 nucleotides are TGTGCCAGCAGCTTAGCGCAGCAGGGCCAGAATTCACCCCTCCACTTT. The rearrangement uses TRBV7-8 and TRBJ1-6; tentative D call: TRBD1 (5 bases). This CDR3 spans 16 amino acids. Germline CDR1 reads SGHVS; CDR2 reads FQNEAQ. Trimming took off 0 bases at V and 7 bases at J, with 13 bases between the two ends. The full variable domain, its missing parts supplied by reference TRBV7-8 and TRBJ1-6, is GAGVSQSPRYKVAKRGQDVALRCDPISGHVSLFWYQQALGQGPEFLTYFQNEAQLDKSGLPSDRFFAERPEGSVSTLKIQRTQQEDSAVYLCASSLAQQGQNSPLHFGNGTRLTVT.

This rearrangement joins TRBV13 to TRBJ2-7, with 9 positions matching TRBD1. With 5 bases clipped from V and 3 bases from J, the junction kept 11 bases outside the gene matches. The CDR3 length is 16 residues. The germline CDR1 and CDR2 sequences are PRHDT and FYEKMQ (reference sequence). CDR3 nucleotides: TGTGCCAGCAGCAGGGGGACAGGGAAGTTTTACTACGAGCAGTACTTC. Translation: CASSRGTGKFYYEQYF.

This rearrangement joins TRBV2 to TRBJ1-1, with D tentatively TRBD1 (5 bases). Germline V lookup: CDR1 SNHLY, CDR2 FYNNEI. The CDR3 runs 14 residues. V was trimmed by 10 bases and J by 1 base, leaving 16 bases between them. CDR3 sequence: CATLRQRTNTEAFF. For the CDR3, the DNA is TGTGCCACACTGCGACAGAGAACGAACACTGAAGCTTTCTTT.

The CDR3 loop is CASSLSPGSSYEQYF. The DNA of the CDR3 is TGCGCCAGCAGCTTGTCTCCCGGGTCCTCCTACGAGCAGTACTTC. The rearrangement joins TRBV5-1 to TRBJ2-7; no clear D. Deletions cut 1 base from V and 0 bases from J, with 11 bases between. Germline V gene sequence: CDR1 SGHRS, CDR2 YFSETQ. The CDR3 has 15 residues.

The rearrangement uses TRBV19 and TRBJ2-5, with D unclear. There are 12 residues in the CDR3. Germline V gene sequence: CDR1 LNHDA, CDR2 SQIVND (reference sequence). V lost 4 bases, J lost 8 bases, and 11 bases lay in between. The CDR3 reads CASSKFRDTQYF. The CDR3 DNA reads TGTGCCAGTAGTAAATTTCGAGATACCCAGTACTTC.

The chain couples TRBV11-2 to TRBJ2-2, with TRBD2 matching 12 bases. With V trimmed by 5 bases and J by 0 bases, 4 bases remained unmatched. The CDR3 is made up of 17 amino acids. Germline V gives CDR1 SGHAT, CDR2 FQNNGV. The CDR3 DNA follows: TGTGCCAGCAGCATACTAGCGGGAGGAACGAACACCGGGGAGCTGTTTTTT. This translates into CASSILAGGTNTGELFF. Combining the CDR3 with reference TRBV11-2 and TRBJ2-2 gives the whole variable domain EAGVAQSPRYKIIEKRQSVAFWCNPISGHATLYWYQQILGQGPKLLIQFQNNGVVDDSQLPKDRFSAERLKGVDSTLKIQPAKLEDSAVYLCASSILAGGTNTGELFFGEGSRLTVL.

A single count supports this clone. The chain is built from TRBV5-1 and TRBJ2-1; TRBD2 matches at 9 bases. This CDR3 has 16 amino acids. Losses at the gene ends were 5 bases for V and 0 bases for J; bases not matched to a gene: 6. The germline gives CDR1 SGHRS, CDR2 YFSETQ. The CDR3 here is CASRGAGGYSYNEQFF. CDR3 nucleotides: TGCGCCAGCAGGGGAGCGGGAGGCTACTCCTACAATGAGCAGTTCTTC.

The V and J genes are TRBV6-1 and TRBJ2-7; D may be TRBD1 (5 bases). This CDR3 is built from 15 residues. The V end lost 2 bases, the J end lost 4 bases, and 15 bases lay between the germline ends. Germline CDR1 MNHNS, CDR2 SASEGT. The CDR3 nucleotides are TGTGCCAGCAGTGAACTTTGGCAGGGCGGATACGAGCAGTACTTC. It encodes CASSELWQGGYEQYF.

The chain links TRBV4-3 to TRBJ1-5; a possible D gene is TRBD1 (5 bases). Deletions cut 6 bases from V and 0 bases from J, with 21 bases between. The CDR3 length is 18 residues. Per the germline V gene, CDR1 is LGHNA and CDR2 is YSLEER. This CDR3 is CASRIREGSLYSNQPQHF. The DNA of the CDR3 is TGCGCCAGCAGGATCAGGGAGGGGAGCCTTTATAGCAATCAGCCCCAGCATTTT.

CDR3 protein: CASSQVHREREDTQYF. The CDR3 DNA follows: TGCGCCAGCAGCCAAGTTCACCGGGAGAGGGAAGATACGCAGTATTTT. J is TRBJ2-3 and V is TRBV4-3, with a tentative D call TRBD2 (6 bases). Germline V gene data show CDR1 as LGHNA and CDR2 as YSLEER. V was clipped by 1 base and J by 5 bases, with 16 bases between them. The CDR3 length is 16 residues.

The chain joins TRBV29-1 to TRBJ1-1; no clear D. The germline V gene has CDR1 SQVTM and CDR2 ANQGSEA. V lost 3 bases to trimming and J lost 0 bases, with 8 bases between them. CDR3 length: 13 residues. This CDR3 is CSVEEGVNTEAFF. CDR3 nucleotides: TGCAGCGTTGAGGAGGGAGTGAACACTGAAGCTTTCTTT.

This rearrangement joins TRBV11-1 to TRBJ2-2; D remains unclear. V shed 3 bases and J shed 2 bases, with 10 bases lying between them. This CDR3 is 15 amino acids long. Germline CDR1 and CDR2: SGHAT and FQDESV (reference sequence). As DNA, the CDR3 is TGTGCCAGCAGCTTTGCGGCAGTAAACACCGGGGAGCTGTTTTTT. Translating it yields CASSFAAVNTGELFF.